This record covers a single TCR beta chain. The specificity of this receptor is unknown. One base away there is no much larger clone; base qualities are not given. Using the deep immunoSEQ assay, multiplex PCR amplified TCR CDR3 regions from genomic DNA. Extracted genomic DNA from each cell subset was spread evenly across all wells of several immunoSEQ 96-well plates, with each plate serving as a replicate. For sorted subsets, about 0.2 ug genomic DNA, equal to 30,000 to 35,000 T cell genomes, was loaded into each replicate PCR. Purified libraries were quantified with a Qubit 3.0 fluorometer, sized on a Bioanalyzer 2100, and re-quantified with the KAPA Library Quantification kit. Each immunoSEQ 96-well plate was sequenced on its own single-read 150-cycle Illumina NextSeq 550 flow cell. In the paper's pipeline: The immunoSEQ output contained only junctional sequences without quality scores, so filtering could not match that applied to full-length reads. Sequences were annotated with PyIR, a Python wrapper for IgBLAST v1.9, using IMGT germline references to assign V/J genes and CDR3. Reads were filtered out if the reads had weak V/J assignments (E-value above 1e-6), no CDR3, stop codons, out-of-frame junctions, or ambiguous translated residues. A V3J clonotype was defined by an identical inferred V gene, J gene, and CDR3 amino acid sequence. Percentage overlap between repertoires was computed as shared unique clonotypes divided by the size of the smaller repertoire. RTK rarefaction, the Chao1 estimator, and Recon v2.1 estimates of unobserved clonotypes were used to assess repertoire richness. For all TCRbeta clonotypes obtained by the gDNA method from a few donors, generation probabilities were computed with OLGA. Drawn from immuneACCESS, this table holds only the in-frame rearrangements with V and J called that TCRdb kept. Clones are partly lost; checked studies trace under half to an unresolved V gene and leave the rest unexplained. The V and J calls and clone size are taken from that table; D and trimming were inferred from the DNA. This sample lists about 2 million clones; about 95% were detected once. The ten top clones hold 1% to 1.3% of the sample.

CD8 naive samples were obtained by positive selection for CCR7 among CD45RO-negative cells, yielding a CD45RA+CCR7+ population from which TemRA cells were excluded. Donors were healthy HIV-negative adults with no recently reported acute infections or vaccinations. All donors were Caucasian adults living in Nashville, Tennessee, USA. Blood was collected by leukapheresis, and PBMCs were isolated by Ficoll-Histopaque density gradient centrifugation and then cryopreserved in liquid nitrogen vapor phase. Purity and quantity of every magnetically sorted T cell population were checked by analytical flow cytometry. From each sorted fraction, genomic DNA was isolated and quantified by UV absorbance on a Nanodrop 2000c. From the cysteine through the phenylalanine, the CDR3 covers 13 amino acids. Just the 39-base CDR3 DNA is kept, in frame starting at base 1. V lost 5 bases and J lost 3 bases; the stretch between them is 10 bases long. CDR1 and CDR2 were assigned from the germline V gene (reference sequence) as SGHAT and FQDESV.

The data derive from a study of shared clonotypes between healthy human individuals (dated by TCRdb to about 2020). With regard to the full study: A couple of women and a few men aged 18 to 49 years were included in the cohort. Per donor, three plates each were used for CD4 naive and CD4 memory, two for CD8 naive, and one for CD8 memory. To estimate repertoire size and how much clonotypes are shared between individuals, the study performed deep sequencing of blood TCR repertoires from a few healthy adults. To increase sequencing depth and limit assay-specific biases, TCR repertoire library preparation and sequencing were carried out by different laboratories using diverse techniques. Each donor's leukapheresis produced roughly between roughly 0.85 and 10 billion PBMCs.

What the authors observed across the whole study: Even with the large sequencing depth, rarefaction of the sorted-subset datasets indicated that sequencing was incomplete. Compared with non-shared clonotypes, the clonotypes found in all four sorted-subset donors had higher generation probabilities. Sampling was restricted to blood, and TCR repertoires in tissue are likely to differ from TCR repertoires in blood. Because the study included a small number of donors, the genetic and exposure-history diversity represented was limited. Based on pairwise subsampling, the degree of clonotype sharing among donors was expected to be affected by sequencing depth. Across a few donors, 5% to 6% of naive CD4, 3.5% of naive CD8, under 2.5% of memory CD4, and under 0.45% of memory CD8 clonotypes were shared. Larger estimated clonotype richness was generally found for naive subsets than for memory subsets.

Sequenced material: naive CD8+ T cells sorted from blood. This sample's cell subset or site label indicates: CD45RA+CCR7+. The clonotype originates from a man aged 18 to 30 in good health. The V and J segments used are TRBV11-1 and TRBJ2-5, with no confidently assigned D gene. DNA sequence: TGTGCCAGCAGCCCCGGTACAGAAGAGACCCAGTACTTC. Translated, it gives CASSPGTEETQYF.